Listed below are T cell receptor beta chains from one sample, sequenced in a study of human T cells and chemical hapten exposure. TCRdb recomputed calls from the RACE reads with MiXCR, one row per CDR3 protein. The table shows around 300,000 distinct CDR3 sequences, with roughly 6% occurring only once. The specimen was whole blood, collected in connection with sensitization to the hapten diphenylcyclopropenone (DPC). Every receptor here comes from a woman younger than 35 with alopecia areata. Some clones in this sample may be carry-over from other donors' samples. Each CDR3 is given with its conserved first and last residue. D genes are given only for firm matches. Not all rows give a size; the values are once, few, many and, for expanded clones, a class.

D	V	J	size	CDR3	DNA
.	TRBV2	TRBJ2-1	.	CASSEAIPGPYNEQFF	TGTGCCAGCAGTGAAGCGATACCTGGACCCTACAATGAGCAGTTCTTC
.	TRBV12-3/TRBV12-4	TRBJ2-5	few	CARVERQVRETQYF	TGTGCCAGGGTTGAAAGGCAGGTTCGGGAGACCCAGTACTTC
.	TRBV7-2	TRBJ2-7	.	CASSFGLLSSYEQYF	TGTGCCAGCAGCTTCGGACTACTCAGCTCCTACGAGCAGTACTTC
.	TRBV28	TRBJ2-3	few	CASSLTRQVGTDTQYF	TGTGCCAGCAGTTTAACCCGACAGGTTGGCACAGATACGCAGTATTTT
.	TRBV6-1	TRBJ2-5	many	CASSEAPQTETQYF	TGTGCCAGCAGTGAAGCGCCACAGACCGAGACCCAGTACTTC
.	TRBV9	TRBJ1-3	.	CASSGVFGNTIYF	TGTGCCAGCAGCGGGGTTTTCGGAAACACCATATATTTT
.	TRBV20-1	TRBJ2-5	few	CSPRSAGGETQYF	TGCAGTCCTAGGAGCGCCGGCGGGGAGACCCAGTACTTC
.	TRBV6-5	TRBJ1-2	many	CASSYSNSRRGYTF	TGTGCCAGCAGTTACTCCAATTCCCGACGCGGTTACACCTTC
.	TRBV13	TRBJ2-5	.	CASSHRLDPRETQYF	TGTGCCAGCAGCCACAGACTAGATCCACGGGAGACCCAGTACTTC
TRBD1	TRBV6-5	TRBJ1-6	few	CASSATWTGRNSPLHF	TGTGCCAGCAGTGCGACTTGGACAGGGAGGAATTCACCCCTCCACTTT
.	TRBV5-6	TRBJ2-3	.	CASSLTDRATDTQYF	TGTGCCAGCAGCTTGACGGACAGAGCCACAGATACGCAGTATTTT
TRBD2	TRBV6-2/TRBV6-3	TRBJ2-1	few	CASTHFSGGAYNEQFF	TGTGCCAGCACCCACTTTAGCGGGGGGGCCTACAATGAGCAGTTCTTC
TRBD1	TRBV5-1	TRBJ1-2	many	CASSPGQGAHGYTF	TGCGCCAGCAGCCCGGGACAGGGGGCCCATGGCTACACCTTC
TRBD2	TRBV12-3/TRBV12-4	TRBJ2-2	many	CASSHSSGGLPGELFF	TGTGCCAGCAGCCACTCCTCGGGGGGACTCCCCGGGGAGCTGTTTTTT
.	TRBV28	TRBJ1-4	few	CASSFQGTLGEKLFF	TGTGCCAGCAGTTTTCAGGGAACTTTGGGTGAAAAACTGTTTTTT
.	TRBV5-6	TRBJ1-6	many	CASSLVNSPLHF	TGTGCCAGCAGCTTGGTAAATTCACCCCTCCACTTT
.	TRBV5-5	TRBJ1-2	many	CASSLVAATPYGYTF	TGTGCCAGCAGCTTGGTGGCGGCTACCCCTTATGGCTACACCTTC
TRBD1	TRBV4-3	TRBJ1-6	few	CASSINPEGASNSPLHF	TGCGCCAGCAGCATAAATCCGGAGGGGGCCTCTAATTCACCCCTCCACTTT
TRBD1	TRBV6-2/TRBV6-3	TRBJ2-6	few	CASSYRGQISGANVLTF	TGTGCCAGCAGTTACCGGGGACAGATATCTGGGGCCAACGTCCTGACTTTC
.	TRBV15	TRBJ2-3	.	CATSMGGSTDTQYF	TGTGCCACCAGCATGGGGGGAAGCACAGATACGCAGTATTTT
.	TRBV7-9	TRBJ1-4	few	CASMQEMVDGANEKLFF	TGTGCCAGCATGCAAGAGATGGTTGACGGAGCTAATGAAAAACTGTTTTTT
TRBD1	TRBV10-2	TRBJ1-6	many	CASRGDRWNTPDSPLHF	TGCGCCAGCAGGGGGGACAGGTGGAACACACCGGATTCACCCCTCCACTTT
.	TRBV5-1	TRBJ2-5	.	CASSLEQNEETQYF	TGCGCCAGCAGCTTGGAACAGAACGAAGAGACCCAGTACTTC
TRBD2	TRBV12-3/TRBV12-4	TRBJ2-1	many	CASSLAGAVHEQFF	TGTGCCAGCAGTCTAGCGGGGGCTGTCCATGAGCAGTTCTTC
TRBD2	TRBV5-1	TRBJ2-5	.	CASNTAGGLYETQYF	TGCGCCAGCAACACCGCGGGGGGTTTGTACGAGACCCAGTACTTC
.	TRBV12-3/TRBV12-4	TRBJ2-1	.	CASSDSGNEQFF	TGTGCCAGCAGTGACAGTGGGAATGAGCAGTTCTTC
.	TRBV19	TRBJ1-2	few	CASSTGTRYGYTF	TGTGCCAGTAGCACCGGGACCCGATATGGCTACACCTTC
.	TRBV9	TRBJ2-2	few	CASSVETGMNTGELFF	TGTGCCAGCAGCGTTGAGACAGGAATGAACACCGGGGAGCTGTTTTTT
.	TRBV27	TRBJ1-4	.	CASTKRGTLEEKLFF	TGTGCCAGCACCAAAAGAGGGACGCTAGAGGAAAAACTGTTTTTT